These 32 T cell receptor beta chains share one sample of origin, sequenced in a study of shared clonotypes between healthy human individuals. Sequenced by immunoSEQ multiplex PCR; TCRdb stores in-frame clones only, minus some. The table has 1,400,000 or so clones, less than 99% seen once. Sequenced: naive CD4+ T cells sorted from blood. As to subset: CD45RA+ positively selected. Receptor source: a man aged 25 to 40 in good health.

The J gene is TRBJ2-5, the V gene TRBV5-4; D gene uncertain. Germline V gene sequence: CDR1 SGHNT, CDR2 YYREEE (reference sequence). There are 13 residues in the CDR3. V lost 3 bases to trimming and J lost 5 bases, with 11 bases between them. The CDR3 here is CASSSRARETQYF. Here the CDR3 DNA reads TGTGCCAGCAGCTCTCGGGCCAGGGAGACCCAGTACTTC. The full variable domain, with the rest looked up from reference TRBV5-4 and TRBJ2-5, is ETGVTQSPTHLIKTRGQQVTLRCSSQSGHNTVSWYQQALGQGPQFIFQYYREEENGRGNFPPRFSGLQFPNYSSELNVNALELDDSALYLCASSSRARETQYFGPGTRLLVL.

This chain uses TRBV19 with TRBJ2-6, with D unresolved. CDR3 size: 16 residues. CDR1 LNHDA and CDR2 SQIVND come from the germline V gene (reference sequence). V was cut by 9 bases and J by 0 bases, with 15 bases left in between. CDR3 DNA sequence: TGTGCCAGCAAGGAGACCGGAATCTCTGGGGCCAACGTCCTGACTTTC. Translation: CASKETGISGANVLTF.

This rearrangement joins TRBV5-8 to TRBJ2-2; tentative D call: TRBD1 (6 bases). The CDR3 runs 16 residues. Germline CDR1 is SGHTS and CDR2 is YDEGEE. V lost 9 bases and J lost 2, with 20 bases in between. The CDR3 sequence: CATDPGVQLNTGELFF. In nucleotides, the CDR3 is TGTGCCACGGACCCAGGGGTTCAACTAAACACCGGGGAGCTGTTTTTT.

Here the CDR3 reads CASSLWTSGAVLDLYEQYF. CDR3 DNA: TGCGCCAGCAGCTTGTGGACTAGCGGGGCGGTCCTAGATTTGTACGAGCAGTACTTC. The J gene is TRBJ2-7, the V gene TRBV5-1, with 12 bases fitting TRBD2. CDR1 and CDR2 from the germline V gene are SGHRS and YFSETQ. Trimming removed 1 base from V and 4 bases from J; junction bases left unmatched: 15. This CDR3 region has 19 residues.

The chain has TRBV18 and TRBJ2-1; D might be TRBD1 (5 bases). CDR1 and CDR2 (germline): KGHSH, LQKENI. CDR3 length: 13 residues. Trimming stripped 5 bases from V and 10 bases from J, with 15 bases between. The CDR3 sequence: CASSATGHWEQFF. Here the CDR3 DNA reads TGTGCCAGCTCAGCAACAGGCCACTGGGAGCAGTTCTTC.

The V and J genes are TRBV5-1 and TRBJ2-1; TRBD1 or TRBD2 may be the D gene (5 bases each). Trimming removed 3 bases at V and 3 bases at J, with 13 bases between. The length of the CDR3 is 15 residues. Looked up from germline, CDR1 is SGHRS and CDR2 is YFSETQ. The CDR3 loop is CASSSSGTDYNEQFF. The CDR3, as DNA: TGCGCCAGCAGCTCGTCCGGGACGGACTACAATGAGCAGTTCTTC.

This rearrangement joins TRBV19 to TRBJ1-2; tentative D call: TRBD1 (6 bases). Per germline, CDR1 LNHDA and CDR2 SQIVND (reference sequence). Trimming removed 4 bases from V and 4 bases from J, with 28 bases in between. This CDR3 spans 19 amino acids. CDR3 region: CASSNQGGQPNGGRYGYTF. The CDR3 bases are TGTGCCAGTAGTAATCAAGGAGGACAGCCGAACGGCGGTCGCTATGGCTACACCTTC.

This clone is a singleton in its sample. The V and J genes are TRBV7-9 and TRBJ1-5; the D is unclear. V was trimmed by 4 bases and J by 4 bases, leaving 11 bases between them. CDR3 length: 14 amino acids. Germline lookup yields CDR1 SEHNR and CDR2 FQNEAQ (reference sequence). The CDR3 here is CASSSLPANQPQHF. DNA of the CDR3: TGTGCCAGCAGCTCCCTCCCTGCGAATCAGCCCCAGCATTTT.

As concerns this clone: In the same sample, other DNA sequences code for this CDR3. CDR3 loop: CASSPHNEQFF. For the CDR3, the DNA is TGTGCCAGCAGTCCCCACAATGAGCAGTTCTTC. The V call is TRBV28, the J call TRBJ2-1; unclear D gene. CDR1 MDHEN and CDR2 SYDVKM come from the germline V gene. The CDR3 is 11 residues long. Trimming cost V 5 bases and J 5 bases, with 4 bases left between them.

Worth noting for this clone: Other nucleotide sequences from this sample produce the same CDR3. The chain uses TRBV5-4 and TRBJ1-2; no definite D call. The CDR3 consists of 13 residues. Germline V gives CDR1 SGHNT, CDR2 YYREEE (reference sequence). V was cut by 2 bases and J by 2 bases, with 7 bases left in between. The CDR3 DNA reads TGTGCCAGCAGCTTTGCGGGGAACTATGGCTACACCTTC. Its translation: CASSFAGNYGYTF. The whole variable domain, filled in from reference TRBV5-4 and TRBJ1-2, reads ETGVTQSPTHLIKTRGQQVTLRCSSQSGHNTVSWYQQALGQGPQFIFQYYREEENGRGNFPPRFSGLQFPNYSSELNVNALELDDSALYLCASSFAGNYGYTFGSGTRLTVV.

Here the CDR3 reads CSVEVPGTSTEQYF. DNA for the CDR3: TGCAGCGTTGAAGTACCCGGGACTAGCACCGAGCAGTACTTC. The chain employs TRBV29-1 and TRBJ2-7, with 9 bases that match TRBD2. CDR3 length: 14 residues. CDR1 and CDR2 (germline): SQVTM, ANQGSEA. Germline trimming cut 1 base from V and 6 bases from J; bases unmatched to any gene: 7.

The chain couples TRBV30 to TRBJ2-3; a possible D gene is TRBD1 (6 bases). The CDR3 spans 16 residues. Per germline, CDR1 GTSNPN and CDR2 SVGIG (reference sequence). The ends were cut back, 3 bases at V and 1 base at J, with 17 bases in the middle. This CDR3 is CAWSNRAYEGTDTQYF. Written as DNA, the CDR3 is TGTGCCTGGAGCAACAGGGCCTATGAGGGCACAGATACGCAGTATTTT.

The chain employs TRBV11-3 and TRBJ2-7; D not resolved. This CDR3 has 12 amino acids. CDR1 and CDR2 (germline): SGHNT, YENEEA. V was shortened by 8 bases and J by 3 bases, with 11 bases between the two germline ends. CDR3 nucleotides: TGTGCCAGCTCTAATGTAGGCTACGAGCAGTACTTC. It codes for CASSNVGYEQYF.

V is TRBV10-3 and J is TRBJ2-7, with TRBD2 matching over 10 bases. Germline CDR1 ENHRY, CDR2 SYGVKD. The V segment lost 3 bases and the J segment 3 bases; nucleotides outside the gene matches: 17. This CDR3 has 19 residues. The CDR3 sequence: CAISEDLAGANLRFYEQYF. The DNA of the CDR3 is TGTGCCATCAGTGAAGACCTAGCGGGAGCAAATCTTCGGTTCTACGAGCAGTACTTC.

The chain has TRBV28 and TRBJ1-5, with D uncertain. Trimming shortened V by 1 base and J by 4 bases, and 11 bases separated the two germline ends. CDR1 is MDHEN, CDR2 SYDVKM, per germline. The CDR3 is 15 residues long. CDR3: CASSLFSTANQPQHF. The CDR3 region has the DNA TGTGCCAGCAGTTTATTCAGTACAGCAAATCAGCCCCAGCATTTT.

V gene TRBV7-9 combines with J gene TRBJ2-3, with D possibly being TRBD2 (6 bases). V was clipped by 4 bases and J by 5 bases, with 16 bases between them. The CDR3 extends over 15 amino acids. CDR1 is SEHNR, CDR2 FQNEAQ, per germline (reference sequence). The CDR3 loop is CASSSWEEVEDTQYF. The CDR3, as DNA: TGTGCCAGCAGCTCCTGGGAGGAGGTTGAAGATACGCAGTATTTT.

The chain combines TRBV5-1 with TRBJ2-3; D perhaps matches TRBD1 (5 bases). The CDR3 covers 13 residues. Trimming took off 6 bases at V and 2 bases at J, with 10 bases between the two ends. Germline V gene sequence: CDR1 SGHRS, CDR2 YFSETQ. CDR3 in DNA: TGCGCCAGCAAGGCCAGGGACACAGATACGCAGTATTTT. As protein: CASKARDTDTQYF.

V gene TRBV7-9 combines with J gene TRBJ1-4, with TRBD1 as a possible D gene (5 bases). Trimming cost V 1 base and J 5 bases, with 11 bases left between them. The CDR3 runs 15 residues. Germline lookup yields CDR1 SEHNR and CDR2 FQNEAQ (reference sequence). CDR3 residues: CASSLGDRPNEKLFF. DNA of the CDR3: TGTGCCAGCAGCTTAGGTGACAGACCCAATGAAAAACTGTTTTTT.

The V and J genes are TRBV5-4 and TRBJ2-1, with 7 bases aligning to TRBD2. The length of the CDR3 is 15 residues. J gave up 7 bases and V 4 bases, and 11 bases lay outside the gene matches. CDR1 is SGHNT and CDR2 is YYREEE in the germline V gene (reference sequence). CDR3: CASSGGGEGRNEQFF. DNA for the CDR3: TGTGCCAGCAGCGGGGGGGGTGAGGGCCGGAATGAGCAGTTCTTC.

This clone is a singleton in its sample. The rearrangement links TRBV6-5 to TRBJ2-2, with no clear D. Germline values: CDR1 MNHEY, CDR2 SVGAGI. V lost 0 bases and J 4 bases, leaving 6 bases between the germline ends. This CDR3 contains 14 residues. DNA of the CDR3: TGTGCCAGCAGTTACTCTCTGGGCACCGGGGAGCTGTTTTTT. It yields the protein CASSYSLGTGELFF.

The chain combines TRBV6-1 with TRBJ1-5; D is undetermined. Deletions cut 6 bases from V and 2 bases from J, with 14 bases between. The germline CDR1 and CDR2 sequences are MNHNS and SASEGT. This CDR3 spans 15 amino acids. CDR3 sequence (DNA): TGTGCCAGCAGGACCATTCCTGGGGGCAATCAGCCCCAGCATTTT. As protein: CASRTIPGGNQPQHF.

The chain employs TRBV5-1 and TRBJ2-4, with D perhaps TRBD2 (5 bases). CDR3 size: 14 residues. Germline V gene lookup returns CDR1 SGHRS and CDR2 YFSETQ. The V end was cut by 2 bases, the J end by 2 bases, with 8 bases between. The CDR3 sequence is CASSFGNPKNIQYF. CDR3 sequence (DNA): TGCGCCAGCAGCTTCGGGAACCCCAAAAACATTCAGTACTTC.

This chain uses TRBV2 with TRBJ2-3, with 9 bases that match TRBD2. The V segment lost 7 bases and the J segment 2 bases; nucleotides outside the gene matches: 13. The germline V gene has CDR1 SNHLY and CDR2 FYNNEI. This CDR3 has 17 amino acids. The CDR3 loop is CASIGDPLAGPTDTQYF. Written as DNA, the CDR3 is TGTGCCAGCATAGGGGACCCACTAGCGGGCCCCACAGATACGCAGTATTTT.

This chain uses TRBV28 with TRBJ2-7; 10 bases align to TRBD2. The CDR3 is 13 amino acids. Per germline, CDR1 MDHEN and CDR2 SYDVKM. The ends lost 7 bases at V and 6 bases at J; junction bases unmatched: 6. The CDR3 DNA follows: TGTGCCAGCATGAGGCTAGCGGGAGTCGAGCAGTACTTC. Its protein product is CASMRLAGVEQYF.

V usage is TRBV19 and J usage is TRBJ1-1; 9 bases fit TRBD1. The J segment lost 2 bases and the V segment lost 2 bases, leaving 9 bases of the junction unmatched. CDR1 and CDR2 (germline): LNHDA, SQIVND (reference sequence). The CDR3 has 17 residues. CDR3: CASSIRGQGVGNTEAFF. CDR3 nucleotide sequence: TGTGCCAGTAGTATAAGGGGACAGGGCGTGGGAAACACTGAAGCTTTCTTT.

In its sample, this clone was seen once. The chain joins TRBV2 to TRBJ2-5; D perhaps matches TRBD2 (6 bases). The CDR3 has 15 residues. The germline V gene encodes CDR1 SNHLY and CDR2 FYNNEI. The ends were cut back, 7 bases at V and 1 base at J, with 16 bases in the middle. Here the CDR3 DNA reads TGTGCCAGCATCCCCTCTGGGACTCTCCAAGAGACCCAGTACTTC. Translation: CASIPSGTLQETQYF.

The chain employs TRBV10-3 and TRBJ1-2; 7 bases line up with TRBD1. The ends lost 6 bases at V and 4 bases at J; junction bases unmatched: 5. CDR1 and CDR2 (germline): ENHRY, SYGVKD. The CDR3 runs 13 residues. The CDR3 DNA follows: TGTGCCATCAGCGAAGACAGGGTCTATGGCTACACCTTC. This translates into CAISEDRVYGYTF.

About this clone itself: This CDR3 is also generated by other DNA sequences in the sample. The chain combines TRBV10-3 with TRBJ2-2, with a possible D match to TRBD1 (5 bases). Germline CDR1 and CDR2: ENHRY and SYGVKD. V was pared by 1 base and J by 2 bases, with 8 bases between. The CDR3 totals 15 residues. CDR3 nucleotides: TGTGCCATCAGTGAGTTCCAGGGCAACACCGGGGAGCTGTTTTTT. The encoded protein is CAISEFQGNTGELFF.

The V call is TRBV6-5, the J call TRBJ1-2, with TRBD1 as a possible D gene (5 bases). The V end lost 6 bases, the J end lost 1 base, and 15 bases lay between the germline ends. The CDR3 runs 15 residues. Germline lookup yields CDR1 MNHEY and CDR2 SVGAGI. In nucleotides, the CDR3 is TGTGCCAGCAGCCCGGGGGTTGCGATTAACTATGGCTACACCTTC. Residues: CASSPGVAINYGYTF.

This rearrangement joins TRBV10-1 to TRBJ2-3; 7 positions match TRBD2. CDR1 and CDR2 from the germline V gene are WNHNN and SYGVQD (reference sequence). This CDR3 comprises 14 residues. V lost 3 bases and J lost 6; bases outside the gene matches: 6. The CDR3 spells CASSEVQRDDTQYF. The CDR3, as DNA: TGCGCCAGCAGTGAAGTCCAGCGGGACGATACGCAGTATTTT.

This chain connects TRBV30 to TRBJ2-7; TRBD2 matches 8 bases. The CDR3 runs to 13 residues. In germline, CDR1 is GTSNPN, CDR2 SVGIG (reference sequence). V was clipped by 3 bases and J by 5 bases; unmatched bases: 6. The CDR3 region is CAWSGGDFNEQYF. In DNA form, the CDR3 reads TGTGCCTGGAGCGGGGGGGACTTTAACGAGCAGTACTTC. The full variable domain, with the rest looked up from reference TRBV30 and TRBJ2-7, is SQTIHQWPATLVQPVGSPLSLECTVEGTSNPNLYWYRQAAGRGLQLLFYSVGIGQISSEVPQNLSASRPQDRQFILSSKKLLLSDSGFYLCAWSGGDFNEQYFGPGTRLTVT.

This clone was found once. This rearrangement joins TRBV19 to TRBJ2-1, with no clear D. The CDR3 has 15 residues. The V end was cut by 4 bases, the J end by 0 bases, with 10 bases between. Germline lookup yields CDR1 LNHDA and CDR2 SQIVND (reference sequence). The CDR3, as DNA: TGTGCCAGTAGTACTACGGTGGGCTCCTACAATGAGCAGTTCTTC. As protein: CASSTTVGSYNEQFF.